A selection of T cell receptor beta chains follows, all from one sample in a study of T cells after yellow fever vaccination. TCRdb reprocessed the 5' RACE reads via MiXCR and lists one record per CDR3 protein. The sample has roughly 400,000 distinct CDR3 sequences, roughly a sixth seen once; the top ten hold roughly a sixth. Specimen: PBMCs, collected before the yellow fever booster vaccination. These receptors all come from a man younger than 35 who received the YFV17D yellow fever vaccine. Each CDR3 is given with its conserved first and last residue. Each record gives: J gene, V gene, clone size, D gene, CDR3 DNA, CDR3 protein. D genes are given only for firm matches. Clone size appears in some rows only: once, few, many, or a class for an expanded clone.

j_call: TRBJ2-2; v_call: TRBV19; clone_size: NA; d_call: TRBD1; cdr3_nt: TGTGCCAGTAGTATGAGGGGACAGGGGAACACCGGGGAGCTGTTTTTT; cdr3_aa: CASSMRGQGNTGELFF
j_call: TRBJ2-7; v_call: TRBV5-1; clone_size: few; d_call: TRBD1; cdr3_nt: TGCGCCAGCAGCGGACAGGGAAGCGACGAGCAGTACTTC; cdr3_aa: CASSGQGSDEQYF
j_call: TRBJ2-5; v_call: TRBV15; clone_size: few; d_call: NA; cdr3_nt: TGTGCCACCAGCAGAGACCCGGGGGGCGAAGAGACCCAGTACTTC; cdr3_aa: CATSRDPGGEETQYF
j_call: TRBJ2-6; v_call: TRBV6-1; clone_size: NA; d_call: NA; cdr3_nt: TGTGCCACCAGGACGGGGAGCTCTGGGGCCAACGTCCTGACTTTC; cdr3_aa: CATRTGSSGANVLTF
j_call: TRBJ1-4; v_call: TRBV20-1; clone_size: NA; d_call: NA; cdr3_nt: TGCAGTGCTAGAGGCAGACAGAGGTCTGAAAAACTGTTTTTT; cdr3_aa: CSARGRQRSEKLFF
j_call: TRBJ2-3; v_call: TRBV7-9; clone_size: NA; d_call: NA; cdr3_nt: TGTGCCAGCAGCTTACTCCCTAGCCCAGATACGCAGTATTTT; cdr3_aa: CASSLLPSPDTQYF
j_call: TRBJ2-2; v_call: TRBV7-9; clone_size: few; d_call: NA; cdr3_nt: TGTGCCAGCAGCTTATTACCAGGGGATGGCACCGGGGAGCTGTTTTTT; cdr3_aa: CASSLLPGDGTGELFF
j_call: TRBJ1-1; v_call: TRBV10-3; clone_size: few; d_call: NA; cdr3_nt: TGTGCCATCACTTTGGACAGAGCCACTGAAGCTTTCTTT; cdr3_aa: CAITLDRATEAFF
j_call: TRBJ2-1; v_call: TRBV9; clone_size: NA; d_call: NA; cdr3_nt: TGTGCCAGCAGCGTATTGGCCAGTTACAATGAGCAGTTCTTC; cdr3_aa: CASSVLASYNEQFF
j_call: TRBJ2-7; v_call: TRBV11-2; clone_size: NA; d_call: NA; cdr3_nt: TGTGCCAGCAGCTTAGATCCGCAGAGCTACTACGAGCAGTACTTC; cdr3_aa: CASSLDPQSYYEQYF
j_call: TRBJ1-2; v_call: TRBV7-9; clone_size: NA; d_call: NA; cdr3_nt: TGTGCCAGCAGCTTACGGTCAGGGATTTTCGGCTATGGCTACACCTTC; cdr3_aa: CASSLRSGIFGYGYTF
j_call: TRBJ1-1; v_call: TRBV7-9; clone_size: NA; d_call: NA; cdr3_nt: TGTGCCACCTGGGGCGGGAACACTGAAGCTTTCTTT; cdr3_aa: CATWGGNTEAFF
j_call: TRBJ2-3; v_call: TRBV7-6; clone_size: NA; d_call: TRBD1; cdr3_nt: TGTGCCAGCAGCTTCTCCGCGGACAGGGGAAGCACAGATACGCAGTATTTT; cdr3_aa: CASSFSADRGSTDTQYF
j_call: TRBJ2-5; v_call: TRBV7-2; clone_size: NA; d_call: NA; cdr3_nt: TGTGCCAGCAGCTTAGAAGCAGAGGGTCAGACCCAGTACTTC; cdr3_aa: CASSLEAEGQTQYF
j_call: TRBJ2-7; v_call: TRBV15; clone_size: NA; d_call: NA; cdr3_nt: TGTGCCACCAGCAGAGATCTACCAACGGCGTACGAGCAGTACTTC; cdr3_aa: CATSRDLPTAYEQYF
j_call: TRBJ2-1; v_call: TRBV7-2; clone_size: few; d_call: NA; cdr3_nt: TGTGCCAGCAGCCCCCACGTGGATCCCAATGAGCAGTTCTTC; cdr3_aa: CASSPHVDPNEQFF
j_call: TRBJ2-3; v_call: TRBV7-2; clone_size: NA; d_call: NA; cdr3_nt: TGTGCCAGCAGCTTAGATCACGGGCAGGGAATTGTTTATTTT; cdr3_aa: CASSLDHGQGIVYF
j_call: TRBJ1-1; v_call: TRBV6-6; clone_size: NA; d_call: NA; cdr3_nt: TGTGCCAGCAGACCCGGGGAAACTGAAGCTTTCTTT; cdr3_aa: CASRPGETEAFF
j_call: TRBJ2-5; v_call: TRBV7-2; clone_size: NA; d_call: TRBD2; cdr3_nt: TGTGCCAGCAGCTTTTCCAGCGGGGAAGAGACCCAGTACTTC; cdr3_aa: CASSFSSGEETQYF
j_call: TRBJ1-1; v_call: TRBV9; clone_size: NA; d_call: NA; cdr3_nt: TGTGCCAGCAGCGTAGGGGGTTTCACAAACACTGAAGCTTTCTTT; cdr3_aa: CASSVGGFTNTEAFF
j_call: TRBJ2-7; v_call: TRBV10-3; clone_size: NA; d_call: NA; cdr3_nt: TGTGCCATCAGTGCCGCAGGGGACTACGAGCAGTACTTC; cdr3_aa: CAISAAGDYEQYF
j_call: TRBJ2-3; v_call: TRBV28; clone_size: many; d_call: NA; cdr3_nt: TGTGCCAGCACCCCAGGTCCCACAGATACGCAGTATTTT; cdr3_aa: CASTPGPTDTQYF
j_call: TRBJ2-5; v_call: TRBV7-2; clone_size: many; d_call: TRBD1; cdr3_nt: TGTGCCAGCAGCTTAGGGGGACAGACTCAAGAGACCCAGTACTTC; cdr3_aa: CASSLGGQTQETQYF
j_call: TRBJ2-3; v_call: TRBV29-1; clone_size: NA; d_call: NA; cdr3_nt: TGCAGCTTCGATGGGGGCTCAGATACGCAGTATTTT; cdr3_aa: CSFDGGSDTQYF
j_call: TRBJ2-1; v_call: TRBV4-3; clone_size: few; d_call: TRBD1; cdr3_nt: TGCGCCAGCAGCCAAGGGGCCTCGACAGGGTTCTACAATGAGCAGTTCTTC; cdr3_aa: CASSQGASTGFYNEQFF
j_call: TRBJ2-1; v_call: TRBV3-1; clone_size: many; d_call: TRBD1; cdr3_nt: TGTGCCAGCAGCCTCACCGGGACAGGGAATGAGCAGTTCTTC; cdr3_aa: CASSLTGTGNEQFF
j_call: TRBJ1-5; v_call: TRBV29-1; clone_size: few; d_call: TRBD1; cdr3_nt: TGCAGCGTGGAGACAGGGGGCAATCAGCCCCAGCATTTT; cdr3_aa: CSVETGGNQPQHF
j_call: TRBJ2-1; v_call: TRBV29-1; clone_size: few; d_call: TRBD1; cdr3_nt: TGCAGCGTTGAAGATCAAGGCAGGGGGCTTAATGAGCAGTTCTTC; cdr3_aa: CSVEDQGRGLNEQFF
j_call: TRBJ2-5; v_call: TRBV7-2; clone_size: NA; d_call: TRBD2; cdr3_nt: TGTGCCAGCAGCTTAGACCCTAGCGGGGGGGCCATTGGAGAGACCCAGTACTTC; cdr3_aa: CASSLDPSGGAIGETQYF
j_call: TRBJ1-2; v_call: TRBV28; clone_size: NA; d_call: NA; cdr3_nt: TGTGCCAGCAGTTTACCAGGGCGTTCGGGTGGCTACACCTTC; cdr3_aa: CASSLPGRSGGYTF
j_call: TRBJ1-1; v_call: TRBV6-2/TRBV6-3; clone_size: NA; d_call: NA; cdr3_nt: TGTGCCAGCGGGGAGGGGTCTGAAGCTTTCTTT; cdr3_aa: CASGEGSEAFF
j_call: TRBJ1-1; v_call: TRBV5-1; clone_size: few; d_call: NA; cdr3_nt: TGCGCCAGCAGCTTATTGACGGTTAACACTGAAGCTTTCTTT; cdr3_aa: CASSLLTVNTEAFF
j_call: TRBJ2-1; v_call: TRBV25-1; clone_size: NA; d_call: TRBD1; cdr3_nt: TGTGCCAGCAGAATGACAGGGGGCCATGGTGAGCAGTTCTTC; cdr3_aa: CASRMTGGHGEQFF
j_call: TRBJ1-2; v_call: TRBV12-3/TRBV12-4; clone_size: few; d_call: NA; cdr3_nt: TGTGCCAGCAGTTTAGTGCCCGCTAACTATGGCTACACCTTC; cdr3_aa: CASSLVPANYGYTF
j_call: TRBJ1-2; v_call: TRBV5-5; clone_size: NA; d_call: NA; cdr3_nt: TGTGCCAGCAGCTTGACAGCCTATGGCTACACCTTC; cdr3_aa: CASSLTAYGYTF
j_call: TRBJ1-5; v_call: TRBV6-5; clone_size: NA; d_call: NA; cdr3_nt: TGTGCCAGCAGTTACGCCGGGGGAAAGGGGCAGCCCCAGCATTTT; cdr3_aa: CASSYAGGKGQPQHF
j_call: TRBJ1-1; v_call: TRBV7-2; clone_size: NA; d_call: NA; cdr3_nt: TGTGCCAGCAGCTTAGACCTTGAAGCTTTCTTT; cdr3_aa: CASSLDLEAFF
j_call: TRBJ2-3; v_call: TRBV27; clone_size: NA; d_call: TRBD2; cdr3_nt: TGTGCCAGCAAATCCATTACGGGACTAGCCACAGATACGCAGTATTTT; cdr3_aa: CASKSITGLATDTQYF
j_call: TRBJ2-1; v_call: TRBV7-2; clone_size: many; d_call: TRBD1; cdr3_nt: TGTGCCAGCACCGAACAGGGGTCCTACAATGAGCAGTTCTTC; cdr3_aa: CASTEQGSYNEQFF
j_call: TRBJ2-1; v_call: TRBV6-1; clone_size: NA; d_call: NA; cdr3_nt: TGTGCCGGCCAGGGAAACAATGAGCAGTTCTTC; cdr3_aa: CAGQGNNEQFF
j_call: TRBJ2-7; v_call: TRBV6-6; clone_size: NA; d_call: TRBD2; cdr3_nt: TGTGCCAGCTCACCTAGCGGGGACTCCTCCTACGAGCAGTACTTC; cdr3_aa: CASSPSGDSSYEQYF
j_call: TRBJ2-7; v_call: TRBV7-2; clone_size: NA; d_call: NA; cdr3_nt: TGTGCCAGCAGCCGGCAGACAGGACCCTACGAGCAGTACTTC; cdr3_aa: CASSRQTGPYEQYF
j_call: TRBJ2-3; v_call: TRBV24-1; clone_size: few; d_call: TRBD2; cdr3_nt: TGTGCCACCGGTAGCGGGGGGGCCGCAGATACGCAGTATTTT; cdr3_aa: CATGSGGAADTQYF
j_call: TRBJ2-5; v_call: TRBV20-1; clone_size: few; d_call: TRBD2; cdr3_nt: TGCAGTGCTAGAGCTGCTAGCGGGAGAGAGACCCAGTACTTC; cdr3_aa: CSARAASGRETQYF
j_call: TRBJ2-1; v_call: TRBV11-2; clone_size: few; d_call: NA; cdr3_nt: TGTGCCAGCAGCTTAGTCAGGGATTTTGAGCAGTTCTTC; cdr3_aa: CASSLVRDFEQFF
j_call: TRBJ2-2; v_call: TRBV2; clone_size: NA; d_call: TRBD2; cdr3_nt: TGTGCCAGCGGCGGGGGAGAGGTCGGGGAGCTGTTTTTT; cdr3_aa: CASGGGEVGELFF
j_call: TRBJ1-1; v_call: TRBV12-3/TRBV12-4; clone_size: NA; d_call: NA; cdr3_nt: TGTGCCAGCATTGGGGGCGGCGTCTCGGAAGCTTTCTTT; cdr3_aa: CASIGGGVSEAFF
j_call: TRBJ2-7; v_call: TRBV7-9; clone_size: few; d_call: TRBD2; cdr3_nt: TGTGCCAGCAGCCGCTATGCGGGGGGATCCTACGAGCAGTACTTC; cdr3_aa: CASSRYAGGSYEQYF
j_call: TRBJ2-5; v_call: TRBV7-2; clone_size: few; d_call: NA; cdr3_nt: TGTGCCAGCAGCTTAGCGAGTGATCTGACCCAGTACTTC; cdr3_aa: CASSLASDLTQYF
j_call: TRBJ2-7; v_call: TRBV5-1; clone_size: NA; d_call: TRBD1; cdr3_nt: TGCGCCAGCAGCATGACAGGGCTAAGGTCCTACGAGCAGTACTTC; cdr3_aa: CASSMTGLRSYEQYF
j_call: TRBJ1-2; v_call: TRBV4-2; clone_size: NA; d_call: NA; cdr3_nt: TGTGCCAGCAGCCAAGTAGGTAGGGGGGATGGCTACACCTTC; cdr3_aa: CASSQVGRGDGYTF
j_call: TRBJ2-7; v_call: TRBV21-1; clone_size: few; d_call: NA; cdr3_nt: TGTGCCAGCAGCGCAGGGACAGGGGGTATGTACGAGCAGTACTTC; cdr3_aa: CASSAGTGGMYEQYF
j_call: TRBJ1-1; v_call: TRBV7-9; clone_size: NA; d_call: NA; cdr3_nt: TGTGCCAGCAGCTCCCCGGTACAAACTGAAGCTTTCTTT; cdr3_aa: CASSSPVQTEAFF
j_call: TRBJ2-2; v_call: TRBV7-3; clone_size: NA; d_call: NA; cdr3_nt: TGTGCCAGCAGCTCCAATGGGGCGAACCGGGACCAACCTCTCGGGGAGCTGTTTTTT; cdr3_aa: CASSSNGANRDQPLGELFF
j_call: TRBJ2-1; v_call: TRBV15; clone_size: NA; d_call: NA; cdr3_nt: TGTGCCACCCAGAAAACAGATAATTTTTACAATGAGCAGTTCTTC; cdr3_aa: CATQKTDNFYNEQFF